This entry concerns a single TCR beta chain. This entry comes from a study of blood T cell repertoires in COVID-19. Trimming cost V 0 bases and J 8 bases, with 7 bases left between them. The germline V gene has CDR1 LGHDT and CDR2 YNNKEL (reference sequence). This CDR3 region has 12 residues. Clones were read by immunoSEQ multiplex PCR, and TCRdb kept only the in-frame ones, dropping some. The sample records about 59,000 clones, roughly 88% being singletons. The sequencing sample was made of peripheral blood. The TCR was taken from a woman of 80 years or more with active COVID-19. The gene calls are TRBV3-1 (or the pseudogene TRBV3-2) and TRBJ1-1; possibly TRBD1 for D (5 bases). CDR3 residues: CASSQERTEAFF. CDR3 DNA sequence: TGTGCCAGCAGCCAAGAACGGACAGAAGCTTTCTTT.